This T cell receptor (beta chain) stems from a study of molecular identifiers for immune sequencing clone quantification. Study observations and caveats: In cases of identical TCR molecules sharing a barcode, highly expanded clone sizes could be underestimated.

TCRdb redid the calling of the PCR reads with MiXCR, one entry per CDR3 protein. This table has more than 450,000 distinct CDR3 sequences, about 22% appearing once. Germline V lookup: CDR1 MNHEY, CDR2 SVGAGI. Trimming took off 0 bases at V and 5 bases at J, with 15 bases between the two ends. This CDR3 is built from 16 residues. This clonotype has a count of ten or more. Its antigen is unidentified. The source is a human donor in good health. Some libraries in this study had Jurkat cell RNA spiked in. Sequencing was carried out using naive CD8+ T cells from blood, with Jurkat cell RNA spiked in. Subset reported: FACS-sorted CD8+CD4-CCR7+CD45RA+ naive T cells. The rearrangement joins TRBV6-5 to TRBJ2-3, with D unclear. The CDR3 protein is CASSYSTADVQDTQYF. The CDR3 DNA sequence: TGTGCCAGCAGTTACTCTACCGCCGACGTGCAAGATACGCAGTATTTT.